The 23 T cell receptor beta chains below come from one sample, sequenced in a study of blood T cell repertoires in COVID-19. Sequencing was performed with immunoSEQ multiplex PCR; in TCRdb, only in-frame clones are kept and a portion is missing. The sample records just over 150,000 clones, 70% to 85% being singletons. Sequencing was done on a sample of peripheral blood. These receptors all stem from a woman between 50 and 59 years old with acute or convalescent COVID-19.

The chain carries TRBV12-5 and TRBJ2-1; D unresolved. The CDR3 consists of 13 residues. Germline-derived CDR1 and CDR2 are LGHNT and FRNRAP. The ends were cut back, 4 bases at V and 9 bases at J, with 13 bases in the middle. The DNA of the CDR3 is TGTGCTAGTGGTTCCCCCCTAGATGCTGAGCAGTTCTTC. Translating gives CASGSPLDAEQFF.

The chain has TRBV12-3 or TRBV12-4 and TRBJ1-2; D is unresolved. The CDR3 consists of 11 residues. With 6 bases removed from V and 9 bases from J, the gap between germline ends came to 11 bases. The CDR3 sequence is CASSRGGSYTF. For the CDR3, the DNA is TGTGCCAGCAGCCGAGGTGGTAGCTACACCTTC.

This sequence joins TRBV6-5 and TRBJ2-1; D perhaps matches TRBD1 (6 bases). Germline loops: CDR1 MNHEY, CDR2 SVGAGI. Trimming stripped 8 bases from V and 0 bases from J, with 11 bases between. This CDR3 has 14 residues. The CDR3 loop is CASGMDSSYNEQFF. The CDR3 bases are TGTGCCAGCGGGATGGACAGCTCCTACAATGAGCAGTTCTTC.

The chain combines TRBV11-3 with TRBJ2-5; unclear D gene. Germline values: CDR1 SGHNT, CDR2 YENEEA. V lost 0 bases, J lost 3 bases, and 5 bases lay in between. The CDR3 spans 13 residues. In nucleotides, the CDR3 is TGTGCCAGCAGCTTAGAAAGCGAAGAGACCCAGTACTTC. It is translated as CASSLESEETQYF. Full variable domain (remainder filled in from reference TRBV11-3 and TRBJ2-5): EAGVVQSPRYKIIEKKQPVAFWCNPISGHNTLYWYLQNLGQGPELLIRYENEEAVDDSQLPKDRFSAERLKGVDSTLKIQPAELGDSAVYLCASSLESEETQYFGPGTRLLVL.

V is TRBV28 and J is TRBJ2-3; weak D call: TRBD1 (5 bases). The CDR3 runs 15 residues. The germline V gene encodes CDR1 MDHEN and CDR2 SYDVKM. The V and J ends lost 6 bases and 2 bases respectively, with 15 bases between them. DNA of the CDR3: TGTGCCAGCAGGGGCGCAGGGAAACTCACAGATACGCAGTATTTT. Its protein product is CASRGAGKLTDTQYF.

This clone was observed a few times. The chain couples TRBV7-2 to TRBJ1-1, with D unresolved. V shed 1 base and J shed 1 base, with 7 bases lying between them. The CDR3 contains 14 residues. Germline V lookup: CDR1 SGHTA, CDR2 FQGNSA. The CDR3: CASSLVQWNTEAFF. CDR3 DNA sequence: TGTGCCAGCAGCTTAGTACAGTGGAACACTGAAGCTTTCTTT.

The chain couples TRBV7-3 to TRBJ2-2; D ambiguous. The CDR3 consists of 14 residues. V was pared by 5 bases and J by 4 bases, with 11 bases between. The germline V gene has CDR1 SGHTA and CDR2 FQGTGA. The CDR3 spells CASSKEVSTGELFF. The CDR3 DNA reads TGTGCCAGCAGCAAAGAAGTGAGCACCGGGGAGCTGTTTTTT.

The V call is TRBV27, the J call TRBJ2-1, with no clear D. Deletions cut 3 bases from V and 6 bases from J, with 3 bases between. The CDR3 runs 11 residues. Germline values: CDR1 MNHEY, CDR2 SMNVEV (reference sequence). CDR3 sequence: CASSFFNEQFF. CDR3 nucleotide sequence: TGTGCCAGCAGTTTCTTCAATGAGCAGTTCTTC.

This chain uses TRBV7-2 with TRBJ2-5; 11 bases match TRBD2. V lost 0 bases and J lost 4; bases outside the gene matches: 10. From germline, CDR1 is SGHTA and CDR2 FQGNSA. The CDR3 is made up of 18 amino acids. The CDR3 loop is CASSLAVTSGSSGETQYF. The CDR3 bases are TGTGCCAGCAGCTTAGCGGTAACTAGCGGGAGTAGTGGAGAGACCCAGTACTTC.

This chain connects TRBV7-2 to TRBJ2-4; tentatively, D is TRBD2 (6 bases). This CDR3 is 14 amino acids long. The V end lost 5 bases, the J end lost 3 bases, and 11 bases lay between the germline ends. Per the germline V gene, CDR1 is SGHTA and CDR2 is FQGNSA. Written as DNA, the CDR3 is TGTGCCAGCAGCGGATGGGAGGACAAAAACATTCAGTACTTC. Its translation: CASSGWEDKNIQYF. The full variable domain, completed using reference TRBV7-2 and TRBJ2-4, is GAGVSQSPSNKVTEKGKDVELRCDPISGHTALYWYRQSLGQGLEFLIYFQGNSAPDKSGLPSDRFSAERTGGSVSTLTIQRTQQEDSAVYLCASSGWEDKNIQYFGAGTRLSVL.

V gene TRBV3-1 (or the pseudogene TRBV3-2) combines with J gene TRBJ2-5; the match to TRBD2 covers 9 bases. Germline loops: CDR1 LGHDT, CDR2 YNNKEL (reference sequence). The J segment lost 5 bases and the V segment lost 5 bases, leaving 3 bases of the junction unmatched. This CDR3 has 13 amino acids. CDR3 sequence: CASSGTSKETQYF. The CDR3 DNA reads TGTGCCAGCAGCGGGACTAGCAAGGAGACCCAGTACTTC.

This sequence joins TRBV11-2 and TRBJ2-4; 7 positions agree with TRBD1. The CDR3 extends over 13 amino acids. V was clipped by 3 bases and J by 8 bases; unmatched bases: 4. Looked up from germline, CDR1 is SGHAT and CDR2 is FQNNGV. The CDR3 DNA sequence: TGTGCCAGCAGCTTGGGACAGCTGGACATTCAGTACTTC. This translates into CASSLGQLDIQYF.

The chain joins TRBV7-2 to TRBJ2-5; tentatively, D is TRBD2 (6 bases). The CDR3 contains 15 residues. V shed 4 bases and J shed 5 bases, with 17 bases lying between them. CDR1 and CDR2 from the germline V gene are SGHTA and FQGNSA. The CDR3 loop reads CASSSSPGGHETQYF. The CDR3 DNA reads as TGTGCCAGCAGCTCTTCGCCCGGGGGTCATGAGACCCAGTACTTC.

This chain connects TRBV7-3 to TRBJ2-1; 10 bases agree with TRBD2. With 6 bases clipped from V and 6 bases from J, the junction kept 8 bases outside the gene matches. In germline, CDR1 is SGHTA, CDR2 FQGTGA. CDR3 length equals 15 residues. The CDR3 loop reads CASSGLAGVFNEQFF. In DNA form, the CDR3 reads TGTGCCAGCAGTGGGCTAGCGGGGGTCTTCAATGAGCAGTTCTTC.

In this sample, this clone turned up a few times. J is TRBJ2-1 and V is TRBV29-1, with 10 bases matching TRBD2. There are 12 residues in the CDR3. V shed 4 bases and J 8 bases; nucleotides not matched to a gene: 2. The germline gives CDR1 SQVTM, CDR2 ANQGSEA. This chain's CDR3 is CSVGLAGDEQFF. CDR3 DNA: TGCAGCGTTGGGCTAGCGGGGGATGAGCAGTTCTTC.

J is TRBJ2-2 and V is TRBV27; no definite D call. The CDR3 sequence is 14 residues long. Between the trimmed V and J ends, which lost 3 bases and 2 bases, there was a span of 7 bases. The germline V gene encodes CDR1 MNHEY and CDR2 SMNVEV (reference sequence). The CDR3 region is CASSFLSNTGELFF. CDR3 nucleotide sequence: TGTGCCAGCAGTTTCCTTAGTAACACCGGGGAGCTGTTTTTT.

The chain recombines TRBV19 with TRBJ1-5, with a weak D call TRBD1 (6 bases). V was cut by 1 base and J by 5 bases, with 15 bases left in between. The CDR3 is made up of 16 amino acids. From germline, CDR1 is LNHDA and CDR2 SQIVND (reference sequence). CDR3 sequence: CASSIGYREMDQPQHF. CDR3 bases: TGTGCCAGTAGTATAGGGTACAGGGAAATGGATCAGCCCCAGCATTTT.

The chain recombines TRBV6-2 or TRBV6-3 with TRBJ1-2, with 7 bases aligning to TRBD1. The CDR3 runs to 13 residues. V gave up 6 bases and J gave up 5 bases; unmatched junction bases: 6. Germline V gene data show CDR1 as MNHEY and CDR2 as SVGEGT. Here the CDR3 DNA reads TGTGCCAGCAGCACGGGACAGAGATATGGCTACACCTTC. Protein product: CASSTGQRYGYTF.

V gene TRBV2 combines with J gene TRBJ1-1, with 7 bases matching TRBD1. The junction had 4 bases not matched to a gene; V was cut back by 8 bases and J by 1 base. The germline gives CDR1 SNHLY, CDR2 FYNNEI. The CDR3 totals 13 residues. The CDR3 DNA is TGTGCCAGCGGGGACAGTGAGAACACTGAAGCTTTCTTT. Its translation is CASGDSENTEAFF.

The chain joins TRBV9 to TRBJ1-1, with 7 positions matching TRBD1. With 4 bases clipped from V and 4 bases from J, the junction kept 4 bases outside the gene matches. The CDR3 is made up of 13 amino acids. The germline CDR1 and CDR2 sequences are SGDLS and YYNGEE. Written as DNA, the CDR3 is TGTGCCAGCAGCTACTCAGGGGGCACTGAAGCTTTCTTT. Translating gives CASSYSGGTEAFF.

The chain recombines TRBV12-3 or TRBV12-4 with TRBJ2-5; 9 bases are shared with TRBD1. The CDR3 has 13 residues. Germline trimming cut 6 bases from V and 5 bases from J; bases unmatched to any gene: 4. In DNA form, the CDR3 reads TGTGCCAGCAGCCAACAGGGGGCTGAGACCCAGTACTTC. Amino acids: CASSQQGAETQYF.

In this sample, this clone turned up a few times. This CDR3 reads CASRSLAGGPESYNEQFF. The CDR3 DNA reads as TGTGCCAGCAGGTCACTAGCGGGAGGGCCAGAATCCTACAATGAGCAGTTCTTC. The J gene is TRBJ2-1, the V gene TRBV3-1 (or the pseudogene TRBV3-2); the match to TRBD2 covers 13 bases. V dropped 6 bases and J dropped 1; count of bases not matched to a gene: 9. CDR1 and CDR2 (germline): LGHDT, YNNKEL (reference sequence). The CDR3 totals 18 residues.

This chain links TRBV2 with TRBJ1-6; TRBD1 matches at 9 bases. The V and J ends lost 6 bases and 13 bases, in that order; junction bases with no gene match: 7. Germline CDR1 reads SNHLY; CDR2 reads FYNNEI. There are 13 residues in the CDR3. The CDR3 sequence is CASSPGQGLPLHF. Written as DNA, the CDR3 is TGTGCCAGCAGCCCGGGACAGGGCCTCCCCCTCCACTTT.